This is a list of T cell receptor beta chains from one sample in a study of early T cells in non-severe SARS-CoV-2 infection. Via MiXCR, TCRdb re-called the 5' RACE reads, giving one row per CDR3 protein. The sample comprises more than 80,000 distinct CDR3 sequences, approximately 15% of which are singletons, and roughly 1.3% rests with the top ten. The specimen was whole blood. These receptor sequences come from an adult who was a healthcare worker with PCR-confirmed SARS-CoV-2 infection or an uninfected control (not recorded which). CDR3s include the opening cysteine and the closing phenylalanine or tryptophan. The D gene is left open where the match is weak. A clone size is listed for some rows: how often the clone was seen (once, few, many), or a class if it is expanded.

V gene: TRBV11-2
clone size: NA
D gene: TRBD2
CDR3 length: 17
J gene: TRBJ2-5
CDR3 DNA: TGTGCCAGCAGCTCATGGGGGACTAGCGGGAACCAAGAGACCCAGTACTTC
CDR3 protein: CASSSWGTSGNQETQYF

V gene: TRBV6-2/TRBV6-3
clone size: NA
D gene: NA
CDR3 length: 13
J gene: TRBJ2-5
CDR3 DNA: TGTGCCAGCAGTCGAACTAGGCAAGAGACCCAGTACTTC
CDR3 protein: CASSRTRQETQYF

V gene: TRBV6-2/TRBV6-3
clone size: few
D gene: TRBD2
CDR3 length: 15
J gene: TRBJ2-3
CDR3 DNA: TGTGCCAGCAGTTCCCTGATCGGGGGGTTGAATACGCAGTATTTT
CDR3 protein: CASSSLIGGLNTQYF

V gene: TRBV27
clone size: many
D gene: TRBD2
CDR3 length: 15
J gene: TRBJ2-7
CDR3 DNA: TGTGCCAGCAGTTTGAGCGGGGGAAGATCGTGGGAGCAGTACTTC
CDR3 protein: CASSLSGGRSWEQYF

V gene: TRBV7-2
clone size: NA
D gene: NA
CDR3 length: 16
J gene: TRBJ1-3
CDR3 DNA: TGTGCCAGCAGTCAAGGACAGAGCGTCTCTGGAAACACCATATATTTT
CDR3 protein: CASSQGQSVSGNTIYF

V gene: TRBV7-2
clone size: few
D gene: NA
CDR3 length: 15
J gene: TRBJ2-3
CDR3 DNA: TGTGCCAGCAGCCATCGGGACGCCCCGGGAGATACGCAGTATTTT
CDR3 protein: CASSHRDAPGDTQYF

V gene: TRBV27
clone size: NA
D gene: TRBD2
CDR3 length: 16
J gene: TRBJ2-1
CDR3 DNA: TGTGCCAGCAGTTTATTAGGACTAGCGGGATACAATGAGCAGTTCTTC
CDR3 protein: CASSLLGLAGYNEQFF

V gene: TRBV6-2/TRBV6-3
clone size: many
D gene: NA
CDR3 length: 14
J gene: TRBJ2-2
CDR3 DNA: TGTGCCAGCAGTCAACGGACTGATACCGGGGAGCTGTTTTTT
CDR3 protein: CASSQRTDTGELFF

V gene: TRBV28
clone size: NA
D gene: NA
CDR3 length: 15
J gene: TRBJ2-7
CDR3 DNA: TGTGCCAGCAGTTTTACGACAGGTTCGCCCTACGAGCAGTACTTC
CDR3 protein: CASSFTTGSPYEQYF

V gene: TRBV29-1
clone size: NA
D gene: NA
CDR3 length: 12
J gene: TRBJ1-2
CDR3 DNA: TGCAGCGTTGAGGGGGACGGCTATGGCTACACCTTC
CDR3 protein: CSVEGDGYGYTF

V gene: TRBV12-3/TRBV12-4
clone size: few
D gene: NA
CDR3 length: 12
J gene: TRBJ1-1
CDR3 DNA: TGTGCCAGCAGTCGGGGGCGGACTGAAGCTTTCTTT
CDR3 protein: CASSRGRTEAFF

V gene: TRBV20-1
clone size: few
D gene: TRBD2
CDR3 length: 14
J gene: TRBJ2-3
CDR3 DNA: TGCAGTGCTAGTTCTAGCGGAGGATCAGATACGCAGTATTTT
CDR3 protein: CSASSSGGSDTQYF

V gene: TRBV12-3/TRBV12-4
clone size: few
D gene: NA
CDR3 length: 14
J gene: TRBJ1-4
CDR3 DNA: TGTGCCAGCAGTTTAGGGGACATGGCGGAAAAACTGTTTTTT
CDR3 protein: CASSLGDMAEKLFF

V gene: TRBV7-9
clone size: medium-sized
D gene: NA
CDR3 length: 15
J gene: TRBJ1-1
CDR3 DNA: TGTGCCAGCAGCTCCCGGAGAGGGGCGGGGACTGAAGCTTTCTTT
CDR3 protein: CASSSRRGAGTEAFF

V gene: TRBV15
clone size: NA
D gene: NA
CDR3 length: 15
J gene: TRBJ1-3
CDR3 DNA: TGTGCCACCAGCAGAGGGGACACCTCTGGAAACACCATATATTTT
CDR3 protein: CATSRGDTSGNTIYF

V gene: TRBV2
clone size: NA
D gene: TRBD1
CDR3 length: 15
J gene: TRBJ1-1
CDR3 DNA: TGTGCCAGCAGGAGAGAGACAGGGGGCGGAACTGAAGCTTTCTTT
CDR3 protein: CASRRETGGGTEAFF

V gene: TRBV5-6
clone size: NA
D gene: TRBD1
CDR3 length: 15
J gene: TRBJ1-6
CDR3 DNA: TGTGCCAGCAGCTTTCGGGACAGAATGAATTCACCCCTCCACTTT
CDR3 protein: CASSFRDRMNSPLHF

V gene: TRBV20-1
clone size: NA
D gene: TRBD1
CDR3 length: 14
J gene: TRBJ2-7
CDR3 DNA: TGCAGTGCCATCGACAGGGGGATCCACTACGAGCAGTACTTC
CDR3 protein: CSAIDRGIHYEQYF

V gene: TRBV9
clone size: NA
D gene: TRBD2
CDR3 length: 16
J gene: TRBJ2-2
CDR3 DNA: TGTGCCAGCAGCGTATTGGGTAGCGGGACCACCGGGGAGCTGTTTTTT
CDR3 protein: CASSVLGSGTTGELFF

V gene: TRBV15
clone size: NA
D gene: NA
CDR3 length: 16
J gene: TRBJ2-6
CDR3 DNA: TGTGCCACCAGCTGGGGTGGGTTCTCTGGGGCCAACGTCCTGACTTTC
CDR3 protein: CATSWGGFSGANVLTF

V gene: TRBV20-1
clone size: NA
D gene: NA
CDR3 length: 13
J gene: TRBJ1-1
CDR3 DNA: TGCAGTGCTAGAGATGGGACAAGCACTGAAGCTTTCTTT
CDR3 protein: CSARDGTSTEAFF

V gene: TRBV7-9
clone size: NA
D gene: TRBD1
CDR3 length: 17
J gene: TRBJ1-4
CDR3 DNA: TGTGCCAGCAGCCCGGACAGGGATAAAGCAACTAATGAAAAACTGTTTTTT
CDR3 protein: CASSPDRDKATNEKLFF

V gene: TRBV6-5
clone size: many
D gene: NA
CDR3 length: 13
J gene: TRBJ1-3
CDR3 DNA: TGTGCCAGCAGTACCCCAGGGGGAAACACCATATATTTT
CDR3 protein: CASSTPGGNTIYF